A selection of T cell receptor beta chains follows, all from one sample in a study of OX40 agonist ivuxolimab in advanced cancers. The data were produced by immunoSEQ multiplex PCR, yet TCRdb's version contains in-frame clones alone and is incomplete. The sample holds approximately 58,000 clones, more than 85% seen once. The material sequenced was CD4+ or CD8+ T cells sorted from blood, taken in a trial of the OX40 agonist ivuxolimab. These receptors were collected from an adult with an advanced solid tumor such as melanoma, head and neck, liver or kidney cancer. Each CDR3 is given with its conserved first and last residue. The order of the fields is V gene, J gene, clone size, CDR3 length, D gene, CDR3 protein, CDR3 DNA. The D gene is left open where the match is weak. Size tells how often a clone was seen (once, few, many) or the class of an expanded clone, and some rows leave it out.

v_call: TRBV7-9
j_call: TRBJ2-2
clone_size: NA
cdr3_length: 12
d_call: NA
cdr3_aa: CASRGNYGELFF
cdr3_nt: TGTGCCAGCAGAGGAAACTATGGGGAGCTGTTTTTT

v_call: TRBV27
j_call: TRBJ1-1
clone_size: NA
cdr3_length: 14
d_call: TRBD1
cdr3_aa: CATKRGTENTEAFF
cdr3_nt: TGTGCCACCAAGAGAGGGACAGAGAACACTGAAGCTTTCTTT

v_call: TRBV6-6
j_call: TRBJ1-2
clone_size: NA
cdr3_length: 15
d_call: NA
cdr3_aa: CASSYSKSPNYGYTF
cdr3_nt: TGTGCCAGCAGTTACTCGAAGTCACCTAACTATGGCTACACCTTC

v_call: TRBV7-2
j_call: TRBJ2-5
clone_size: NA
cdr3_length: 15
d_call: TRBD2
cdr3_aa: CASSAGLAGGETQYF
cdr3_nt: TGTGCCAGCAGCGCCGGACTAGCGGGAGGAGAGACCCAGTACTTC

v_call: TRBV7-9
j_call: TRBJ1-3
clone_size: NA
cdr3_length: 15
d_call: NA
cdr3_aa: CASSTRGYSGNTIYF
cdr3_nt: TGTGCCAGCAGCACGCGGGGGTACTCTGGAAACACCATATATTTT

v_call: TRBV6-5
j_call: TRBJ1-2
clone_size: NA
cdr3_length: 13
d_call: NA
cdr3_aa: CASRSGVNYGYTF
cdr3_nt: TGTGCCAGCAGGTCCGGGGTCAACTATGGCTACACCTTC

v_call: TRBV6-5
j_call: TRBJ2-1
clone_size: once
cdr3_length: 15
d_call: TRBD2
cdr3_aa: CASSTIAGALNEQFF
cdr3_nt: TGTGCCAGCAGTACAATAGCGGGAGCTCTGAATGAGCAGTTCTTC

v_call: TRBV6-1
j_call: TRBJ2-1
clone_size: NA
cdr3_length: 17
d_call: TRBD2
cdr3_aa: CASSGRTSGGGGNEQFF
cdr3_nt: TGTGCCAGCAGTGGTAGGACTAGCGGGGGAGGGGGCAATGAGCAGTTCTTC

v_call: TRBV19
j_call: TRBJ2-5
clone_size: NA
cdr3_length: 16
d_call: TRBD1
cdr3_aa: CASSFLQGTGQETQYF
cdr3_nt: TGTGCCAGTAGTTTCCTCCAGGGGACAGGACAAGAGACCCAGTACTTC

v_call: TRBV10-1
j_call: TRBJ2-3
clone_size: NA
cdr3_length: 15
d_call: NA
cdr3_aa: CASSDLTGVTDTQYF
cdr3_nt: TGCGCCAGCAGTGACCTGACGGGTGTCACAGATACGCAGTATTTT

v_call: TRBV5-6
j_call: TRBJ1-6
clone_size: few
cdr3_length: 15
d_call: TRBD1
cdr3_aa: CASSKGDRGRTPLHF
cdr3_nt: TGTGCCAGCAGCAAGGGGGACAGGGGTCGAACACCCCTCCACTTT

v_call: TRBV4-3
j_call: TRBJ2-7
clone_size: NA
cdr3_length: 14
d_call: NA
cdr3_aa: CASSQANTAYEQYF
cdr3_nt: TGCGCCAGCAGCCAAGCCAACACCGCCTACGAGCAGTACTTC

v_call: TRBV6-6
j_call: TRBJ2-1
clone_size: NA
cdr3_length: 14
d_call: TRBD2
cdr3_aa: CASRRTSGYNEQFF
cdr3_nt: TGTGCCAGCAGGCGGACTAGCGGATACAATGAGCAGTTCTTC

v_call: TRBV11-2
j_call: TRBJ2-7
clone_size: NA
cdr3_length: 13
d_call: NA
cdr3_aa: CASSLDAIYEQYF
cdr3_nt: TGTGCCAGCAGCTTAGATGCGATCTACGAGCAGTACTTC

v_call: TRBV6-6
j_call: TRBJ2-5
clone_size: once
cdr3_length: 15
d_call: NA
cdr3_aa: CASSYSEVGRQTQYF
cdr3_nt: TGTGCCAGCAGTTACTCCGAGGTGGGGAGGCAGACCCAGTACTTC

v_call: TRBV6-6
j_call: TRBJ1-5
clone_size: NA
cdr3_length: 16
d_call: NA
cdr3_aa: CASSYSGGTSNQPQHF
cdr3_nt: TGTGCCAGCAGTTACTCTGGGGGTACAAGCAATCAGCCCCAGCATTTT

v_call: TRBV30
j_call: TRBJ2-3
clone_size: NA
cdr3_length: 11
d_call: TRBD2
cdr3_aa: CAWSVKREQYF
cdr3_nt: TGTGCCTGGAGTGTAAAGCGGGAGCAGTATTTT

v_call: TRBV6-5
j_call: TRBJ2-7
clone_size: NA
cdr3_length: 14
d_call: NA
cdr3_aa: CASSYSTPPHEQYF
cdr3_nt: TGTGCCAGCAGTTACTCAACCCCGCCCCACGAGCAGTACTTC

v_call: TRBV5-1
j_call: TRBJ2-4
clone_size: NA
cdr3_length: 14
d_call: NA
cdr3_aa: CASSPGGSENIQYF
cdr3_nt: TGCGCCAGCAGCCCGGGTGGATCGGAAAACATTCAGTACTTC

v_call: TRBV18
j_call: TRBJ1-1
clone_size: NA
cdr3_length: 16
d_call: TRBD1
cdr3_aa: CASSPTRAGGRTEAFF
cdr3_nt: TGTGCCAGCTCACCCACGAGGGCAGGGGGGAGGACTGAAGCTTTCTTT

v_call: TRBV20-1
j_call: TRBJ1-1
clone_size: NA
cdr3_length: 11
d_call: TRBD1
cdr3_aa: CRGSGGTEAFF
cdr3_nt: TGCAGGGGATCAGGGGGTACTGAAGCTTTCTTT

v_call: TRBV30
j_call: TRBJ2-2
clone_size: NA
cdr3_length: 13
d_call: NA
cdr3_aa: CAWSVLLAGELFF
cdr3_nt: TGTGCCTGGAGTGTACTGCTAGCCGGGGAGCTGTTTTTT

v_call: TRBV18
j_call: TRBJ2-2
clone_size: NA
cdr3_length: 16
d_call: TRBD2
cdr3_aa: CASSQGLAANTGELFF
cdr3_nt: TGTGCCAGCTCACAAGGACTAGCTGCGAACACCGGGGAGCTGTTTTTT

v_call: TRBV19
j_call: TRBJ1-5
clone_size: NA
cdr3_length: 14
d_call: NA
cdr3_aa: CASSISRNNQPQHF
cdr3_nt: TGTGCCAGTAGTATATCCCGGAATAATCAGCCCCAGCATTTT

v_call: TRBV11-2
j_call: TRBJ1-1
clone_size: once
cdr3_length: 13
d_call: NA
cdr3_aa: CASSFGENTEAFF
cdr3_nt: TGTGCCAGCAGCTTCGGGGAGAACACTGAAGCTTTCTTT

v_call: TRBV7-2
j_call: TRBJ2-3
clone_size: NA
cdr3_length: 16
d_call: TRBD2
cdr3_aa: CASSARLAGGADTQYF
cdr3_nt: TGTGCCAGCAGCGCAAGACTAGCGGGAGGGGCGGATACGCAGTATTTT

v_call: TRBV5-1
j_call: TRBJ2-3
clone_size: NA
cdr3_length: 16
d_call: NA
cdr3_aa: CASSLSTLENTDTQYF
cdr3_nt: TGCGCCAGCAGCTTGAGTACTCTTGAGAACACAGATACGCAGTATTTT

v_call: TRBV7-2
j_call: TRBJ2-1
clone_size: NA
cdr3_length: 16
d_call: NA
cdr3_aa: CASRAYSTGRHNEQFF
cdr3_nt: TGTGCCAGCAGGGCCTACTCAACAGGGAGACACAATGAGCAGTTCTTC

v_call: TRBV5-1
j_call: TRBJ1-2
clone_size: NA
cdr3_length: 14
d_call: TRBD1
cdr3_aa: CASSPQGADYGYTF
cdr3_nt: TGCGCCAGCAGCCCACAGGGGGCGGACTATGGCTACACCTTC

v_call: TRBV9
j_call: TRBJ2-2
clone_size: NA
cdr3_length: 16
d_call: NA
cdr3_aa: CASSVGVGGNTGELFF
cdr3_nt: TGTGCCAGCAGCGTTGGGGTAGGAGGGAACACCGGGGAGCTGTTTTTT

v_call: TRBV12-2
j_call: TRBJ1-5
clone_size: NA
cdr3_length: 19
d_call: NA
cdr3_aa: CASRLGNGQESLGNQPQHF
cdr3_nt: TGTGCAAGTCGCTTAGGGAACGGACAGGAAAGTTTAGGCAATCAGCCCCAGCATTTT

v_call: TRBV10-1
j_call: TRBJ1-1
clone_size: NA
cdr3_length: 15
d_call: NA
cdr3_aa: CASSVAGVSAVEAFF
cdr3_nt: TGCGCCAGCAGTGTAGCAGGCGTAAGTGCCGTTGAAGCTTTCTTT

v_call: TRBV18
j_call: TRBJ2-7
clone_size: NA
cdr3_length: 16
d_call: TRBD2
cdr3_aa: CASSPPTSGRFYEQYF
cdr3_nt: TGTGCCAGCTCACCACCAACTAGCGGGAGGTTTTACGAGCAGTACTTC

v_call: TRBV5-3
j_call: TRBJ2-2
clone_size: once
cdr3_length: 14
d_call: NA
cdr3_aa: CARRADRYTGELFF
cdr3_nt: TGTGCCAGAAGGGCCGACAGATACACCGGGGAGCTGTTTTTT

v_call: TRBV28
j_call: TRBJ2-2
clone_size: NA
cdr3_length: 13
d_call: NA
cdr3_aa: CATWTVNTGELFF
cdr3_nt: TGTGCCACATGGACGGTGAACACCGGGGAGCTGTTTTTT

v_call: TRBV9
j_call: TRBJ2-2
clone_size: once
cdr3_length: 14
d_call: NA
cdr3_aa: CASSVALGIGELFF
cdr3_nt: TGTGCCAGCAGCGTAGCCCTTGGGATCGGGGAGCTGTTTTTT

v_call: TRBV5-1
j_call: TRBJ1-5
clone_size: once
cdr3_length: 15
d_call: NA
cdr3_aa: CASSLDGQQDQPQHF
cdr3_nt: TGCGCCAGCAGCTTGGATGGACAGCAAGATCAGCCCCAGCATTTT

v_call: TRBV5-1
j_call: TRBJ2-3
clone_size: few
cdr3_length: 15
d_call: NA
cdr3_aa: CASTAGTISTDTQYF
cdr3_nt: TGCGCCAGCACCGCCGGGACAATAAGCACAGATACGCAGTATTTT

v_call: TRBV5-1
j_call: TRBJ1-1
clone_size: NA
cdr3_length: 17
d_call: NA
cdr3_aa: CASSLDPRGASNTEAFF
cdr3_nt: TGCGCCAGCAGCTTGGATCCTAGGGGCGCATCGAACACTGAAGCTTTCTTT

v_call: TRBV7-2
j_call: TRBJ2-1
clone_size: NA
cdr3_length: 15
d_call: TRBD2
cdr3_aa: CASSVGSGRINEQFF
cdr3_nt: TGTGCCAGCAGCGTAGGGAGCGGGAGAATTAATGAGCAGTTCTTC

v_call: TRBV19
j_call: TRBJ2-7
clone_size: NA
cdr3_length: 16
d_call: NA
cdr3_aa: CASSTPGSGRTYEQYF
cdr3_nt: TGTGCCAGTAGTACCCCCGGTAGCGGAAGGACCTACGAGCAGTACTTC

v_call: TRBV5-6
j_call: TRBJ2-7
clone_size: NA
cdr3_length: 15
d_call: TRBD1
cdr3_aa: CASSTSGTASYEQYF
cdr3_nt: TGTGCCAGCAGCACCTCCGGGACAGCCTCCTACGAGCAGTACTTC

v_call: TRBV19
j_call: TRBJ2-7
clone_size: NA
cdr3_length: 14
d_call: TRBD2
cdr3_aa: CASNAGGGSYEQYF
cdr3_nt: TGTGCCAGTAATGCGGGAGGAGGCTCCTACGAGCAGTACTTC

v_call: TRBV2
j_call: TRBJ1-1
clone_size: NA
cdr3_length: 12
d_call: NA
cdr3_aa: CASIRENTEAFF
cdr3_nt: TGTGCCAGCATCAGGGAGAACACTGAAGCTTTCTTT

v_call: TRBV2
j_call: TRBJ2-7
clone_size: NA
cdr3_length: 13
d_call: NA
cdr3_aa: CASSRDGNYEQYF
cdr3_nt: TGTGCCAGCAGCCGGGACGGTAACTACGAGCAGTACTTC

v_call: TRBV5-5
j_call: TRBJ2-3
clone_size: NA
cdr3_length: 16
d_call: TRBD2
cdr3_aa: CASSDSGRARTDTQYF
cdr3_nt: TGTGCCAGCAGCGATAGCGGGAGGGCCAGGACAGATACGCAGTATTTT

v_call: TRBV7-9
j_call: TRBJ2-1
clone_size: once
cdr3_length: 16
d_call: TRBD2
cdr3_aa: CASSPQGLAGGNEQFF
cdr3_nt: TGTGCCAGCAGCCCCCAGGGACTAGCGGGAGGTAATGAGCAGTTCTTC

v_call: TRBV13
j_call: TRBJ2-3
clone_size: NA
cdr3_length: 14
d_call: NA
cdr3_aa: CASSLGTLTDTQYF
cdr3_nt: TGTGCCAGCAGCCTCGGCACCCTCACAGATACGCAGTATTTT

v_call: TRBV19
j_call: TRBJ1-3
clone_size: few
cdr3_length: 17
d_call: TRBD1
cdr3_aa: CASSAPGQGKPGNTIYF
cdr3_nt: TGTGCCAGTAGTGCACCGGGACAGGGAAAGCCTGGAAACACCATATATTTT

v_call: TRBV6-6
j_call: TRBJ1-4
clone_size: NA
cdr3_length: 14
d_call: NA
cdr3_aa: CASSKGLSNEKLFF
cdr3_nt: TGTGCCAGCAGCAAGGGACTGAGTAATGAAAAACTGTTTTTT

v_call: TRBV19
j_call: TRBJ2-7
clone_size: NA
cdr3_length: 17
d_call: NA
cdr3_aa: CASSIMGAGAGSYEQYF
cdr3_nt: TGTGCCAGTAGTATAATGGGGGCTGGAGCGGGATCCTACGAGCAGTACTTC

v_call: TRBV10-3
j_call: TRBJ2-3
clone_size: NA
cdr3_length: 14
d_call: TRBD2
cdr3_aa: CAISGLAGADTQYF
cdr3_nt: TGTGCCATCAGTGGTCTCGCGGGAGCCGATACGCAGTATTTT

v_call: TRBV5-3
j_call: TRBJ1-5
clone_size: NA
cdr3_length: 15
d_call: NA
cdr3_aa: CARSHLADSNQPQHF
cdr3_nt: TGTGCCAGAAGCCATTTGGCGGATAGCAATCAGCCCCAGCATTTT

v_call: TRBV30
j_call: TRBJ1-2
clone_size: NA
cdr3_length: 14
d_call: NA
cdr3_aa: CAWRQGFANYGYTF
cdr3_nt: TGTGCCTGGAGGCAGGGCTTTGCTAACTATGGCTACACCTTC

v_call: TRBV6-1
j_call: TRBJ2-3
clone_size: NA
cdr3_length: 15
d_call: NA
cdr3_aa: CASTGQLGGPDTQYF
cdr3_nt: TGTGCCAGCACTGGACAGTTAGGGGGTCCAGATACGCAGTATTTT

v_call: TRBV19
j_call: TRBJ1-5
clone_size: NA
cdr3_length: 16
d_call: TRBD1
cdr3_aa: CASRGQGLVSNQPQHF
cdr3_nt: TGTGCCAGTAGAGGACAGGGTCTGGTGAGCAATCAGCCCCAGCATTTT

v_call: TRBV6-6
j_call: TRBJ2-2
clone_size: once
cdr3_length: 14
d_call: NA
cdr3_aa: CASSQNGKSGELFF
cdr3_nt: TGTGCCAGCAGTCAGAACGGGAAGTCCGGGGAGCTGTTTTTT

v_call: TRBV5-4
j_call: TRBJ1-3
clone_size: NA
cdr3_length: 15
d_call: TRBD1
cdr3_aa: CASSFMTGAGNTIYF
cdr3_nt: TGTGCCAGCAGCTTTATGACAGGGGCTGGAAACACCATATATTTT

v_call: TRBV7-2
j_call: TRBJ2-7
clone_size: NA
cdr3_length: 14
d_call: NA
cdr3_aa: CASSLGRLSYEQYF
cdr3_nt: TGTGCCAGCAGCTTAGGCAGACTCTCCTACGAGCAGTACTTC

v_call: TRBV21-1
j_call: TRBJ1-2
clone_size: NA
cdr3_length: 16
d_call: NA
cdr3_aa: CASSKERGQGNYGYTF
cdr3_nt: TGTGCCAGCAGCAAAGAACGCGGACAGGGGAACTATGGCTACACCTTC